The 2 T cell receptor beta chains given below trace back to one sample, sequenced in a study of cytomegalovirus exposure and HLA in healthy donors. Here immunoSEQ multiplex PCR was the method, and the copy in TCRdb shows in-frame clones only, minus some. The table shows over 200,000 clones, with 88% occurring only once. The sample was PBMCs. Every receptor here comes from a woman aged 18-29 years in good health and CMV-seronegative.

The CDR3 loop is CASSLAGTGSAGELFF. The CDR3 coding sequence is TGTGCCAGCAGCTTGGCCGGGACAGGTTCGGCCGGGGAGCTGTTTTTT. The rearrangement joins TRBV5-4 to TRBJ2-2; TRBD1 matches at 8 bases. J was trimmed by 6 bases and V by 0 bases; bases with no gene match: 7. The CDR3 length is 16 residues. Germline V gene sequence: CDR1 SGHNT, CDR2 YYREEE (reference sequence). The complete variable domain, with remaining parts taken from reference TRBV5-4 and TRBJ2-2, reads ETGVTQSPTHLIKTRGQQVTLRCSSQSGHNTVSWYQQALGQGPQFIFQYYREEENGRGNFPPRFSGLQFPNYSSELNVNALELDDSALYLCASSLAGTGSAGELFFGEGSRLTVL.

CDR3 amino acids: CSATRAAEAFF. For the CDR3, the DNA is TGCAGTGCCACTAGGGCAGCTGAAGCTTTCTTT. The chain joins TRBV20-1 to TRBJ1-1; D not resolved. Germline loops: CDR1 DFQATT, CDR2 SNEGSKA (reference sequence). Deletions cut 6 bases from V and 6 bases from J, with 11 bases between. This CDR3 is built from 11 residues.